Below are 19 T cell receptor beta chains sequenced from a single sample in a study of Graves' ophthalmopathy and Graves' hyperthyroidism. From RNA, the CDR3 regions of TCR beta chains were amplified and sequenced. HTBI-primed first-round RT-PCR preceded second-round multiplex PCR. In TCRdb, the multiplex PCR reads were re-called with MiXCR into one record per CDR3 protein. The top ten clones hold approximately 7% of a sample with some 380,000 distinct CDR3 sequences, roughly 15% of them seen once. Sequencing input: peripheral blood. The receptors were gathered from a woman aged 18-29 years with stable Graves' hyperthyroidism.

This clonotype has ten or more counts. The chain links TRBV11-2 to TRBJ1-2, with TRBD1 matching 10 bases. CDR3 size: 17 residues. The germline V gene has CDR1 SGHAT and CDR2 FQNNGV. Trimming at V came to 4 bases and at J to 0 bases, leaving 8 bases not matched to a gene. In nucleotides, the CDR3 is TGTGCCAGCAGCTGGGAAGACAGGGGGCCTTCTAACTATGGCTACACCTTC. It is translated as CASSWEDRGPSNYGYTF.

This clonotype was seen at least ten times. The CDR3 protein is CASSSQGRVGYTF. As DNA, the CDR3 is TGTGCCAGCAGTTCTCAGGGCCGGGTCGGCTACACCTTC. The chain is built from TRBV27 and TRBJ1-2; the D gene is possibly TRBD1 (5 bases). Trimming stripped 4 bases from V and 8 bases from J, with 14 bases between. Germline loops: CDR1 MNHEY, CDR2 SMNVEV (reference sequence). This CDR3 is built from 13 residues.

Many counts were recorded for this clonotype. The genes are TRBV4-2 and TRBJ1-2; D remains ambiguous. Germline CDR1 LGHNA, CDR2 YNFKEQ. Trimming cost V 1 base and J 8 bases, with 11 bases left between them. CDR3 length equals 13 residues. The CDR3 DNA reads TGTGCCAGCAGCCAAGGCAGAGTCCGGGGCTACACCTTC. This translates into CASSQGRVRGYTF.

There are many counts of this clonotype. This chain uses TRBV7-9 with TRBJ2-6, with D hard to call. The CDR3 loop spans 15 amino acids. The germline gives CDR1 SEHNR, CDR2 FQNEAQ (reference sequence). The ends were cut back, 3 bases at V and 1 base at J, with 7 bases in the middle. CDR3 in DNA: TGTGCCAGCAGCTTTTCGGAATCTGGGGCCAACGTCCTGACTTTC. It translates to CASSFSESGANVLTF.

The chain carries TRBV3-1 and TRBJ2-7; unclear D gene. Germline CDR1 and CDR2: LGHDT and YNNKEL (reference sequence). The V gene lost 1 base and the J gene lost 5 bases, with 9 bases spanning the gap. This CDR3 region has 13 residues. This CDR3 is CASSQARTNEQYF. CDR3 nucleotide sequence: TGTGCCAGCAGCCAAGCTAGGACGAACGAGCAGTACTTC.

This clonotype was seen ten or more times. The chain uses TRBV20-1 and TRBJ2-5; a possible D gene is TRBD1 (6 bases). Germline V gene sequence: CDR1 DFQATT, CDR2 SNEGSKA (reference sequence). This CDR3 contains 18 residues. Trimming took 8 bases from V and 2 from J, leaving 30 bases between them. The CDR3 DNA sequence: TGCAGTTCCCACAACCCGGCTCCGGGACAAGGAAGACAAGAGACCCAGTACTTC. It translates to CSSHNPAPGQGRQETQYF.

This clonotype has at least ten counts. V and J are TRBV20-1 and TRBJ1-5; D ambiguous. V was shortened by 0 bases and J by 10 bases, with 10 bases between the two germline ends. This CDR3 has 12 amino acids. Germline values: CDR1 DFQATT, CDR2 SNEGSKA (reference sequence). The CDR3 reads CSARDNQEPQHF. CDR3 nucleotides: TGCAGTGCTAGAGATAATCAAGAACCCCAGCATTTT.

This clonotype was counted between two and nine times. CDR3 sequence (DNA): TGTGCCAGCAGCTTAGATCAGGGGGGCACCGGGGAGCTGTTTTTT. Its protein is CASSLDQGGTGELFF. The V call is TRBV11-3, the J call TRBJ2-2; tentative D call: TRBD1 (7 bases). V shed 0 bases and J shed 4 bases, with 9 bases lying between them. The V gene's germline CDR1 is SGHNT and CDR2 YENEEA. This CDR3 region has 15 residues. The full variable domain, in which reference TRBV11-3 and TRBJ2-2 provide the parts outside the CDR3, is EAGVVQSPRYKIIEKKQPVAFWCNPISGHNTLYWYLQNLGQGPELLIRYENEEAVDDSQLPKDRFSAERLKGVDSTLKIQPAELGDSAVYLCASSLDQGGTGELFFGEGSRLTVL.

Here the CDR3 DNA reads TGTGCCACCAGCAGAGATCGGGGTCAGTACGAGCAGTACTTC. Its protein product is CATSRDRGQYEQYF. The V and J genes are TRBV15 and TRBJ2-7; D perhaps matches TRBD2 (5 bases). Germline CDR1 LNHNV, CDR2 YYDKDF (reference sequence). Trimming stripped 0 bases from V and 4 bases from J, with 10 bases between. The CDR3 loop spans 14 amino acids. Full variable domain (outside the CDR3, taken from reference TRBV15 and TRBJ2-7): DAMVIQNPRYQVTQFGKPVTLSCSQTLNHNVMYWYQQKSSQAPKLLFHYYDKDFNNEADTPDNFQSRRPNTSFCFLDIRSPGLGDTAMYLCATSRDRGQYEQYFGPGTRLTVT.

This clonotype was observed at least ten times. V gene TRBV24-1 combines with J gene TRBJ2-5; D is unresolved. Deletions cut 1 base from V and 2 bases from J, with 13 bases between. The CDR3 is 16 residues long. Germline V CDR1 and CDR2: KGHDR, SFDVKD. CDR3 residues: CATSDFGDYGQETQYF. The CDR3 DNA follows: TGTGCCACCAGTGATTTTGGGGATTATGGGCAAGAGACCCAGTACTTC.

The chain couples TRBV12-3 or TRBV12-4 to TRBJ2-7; D is ambiguous. CDR3 size: 13 residues. Trimming pared 1 base from V and 2 bases from J, leaving 6 bases between. CDR3 DNA: TGTGCCAGCAGTTTAGGTTCCACCTACGAGCAGTACTTC. This translates into CASSLGSTYEQYF.

The V call is TRBV12-3 or TRBV12-4, the J call TRBJ1-2; TRBD1 matches at 7 bases. V trimming: 0 bases; J trimming: 3 bases; junction bases outside the gene matches: 7. The CDR3 is 16 amino acids. Written as DNA, the CDR3 is TGTGCCAGCAGTTTAGCGCCGACAGGGCATTACTATGGCTACACCTTC. This encodes CASSLAPTGHYYGYTF.

Turning to this clonotype: The germline gene is not matched at one end of the junction; a read error may be the cause. The V and J genes are TRBV12-3 or TRBV12-4 and TRBJ1-1; 7 positions match TRBD1. The CDR3 loop spans 14 amino acids. The CDR3 DNA follows: TGTGCCAGCAGTTTAGCTATAGGGGGCACTGATGCTTTCTTT. Translated: CASSLAIGGTDAFF.

The chain is built from TRBV20-1 and TRBJ2-5; D perhaps matches TRBD2 (5 bases). The germline V and J ends were trimmed by 5 bases and 1 base, with 14 bases remaining between them. The V gene's germline CDR1 is DFQATT and CDR2 SNEGSKA (reference sequence). This CDR3 is built from 14 residues. CDR3 in DNA: TGCAGTGCTCCGCTGGCGGGCCTCCAAGAGACCCAGTACTTC. Its protein product is CSAPLAGLQETQYF.

This clonotype was seen many times. The rearrangement uses TRBV7-9 and TRBJ2-2, with D tentatively TRBD1 (6 bases). The CDR3 has 15 amino acids. Between the trimmed V and J ends, which lost 3 bases and 1 base, there was a span of 9 bases. CDR1 is SEHNR and CDR2 is FQNEAQ in the germline V gene (reference sequence). The chain's CDR3 is CASSLTGMNTGELFF. The CDR3 DNA reads as TGTGCCAGCAGCTTGACAGGAATGAACACCGGGGAGCTGTTTTTT. Filled out from reference TRBV7-9 and TRBJ2-2, the complete variable domain reads DTGVSQNPRHKITKRGQNVTFRCDPISEHNRLYWYRQTLGQGPEFLTYFQNEAQLEKSRLLSDRFSAERPKGSFSTLEIQRTEQGDSAMYLCASSLTGMNTGELFFGEGSRLTVL.

This clonotype was observed many times. This chain joins TRBV12-3 or TRBV12-4 and TRBJ1-1; D remains ambiguous. The V gene lost 7 bases and the J gene lost 1 base, with 10 bases spanning the gap. The CDR3 length is 13 residues. The CDR3 region has the DNA TGTGCCAGCACCTCGACACGGAACACTGAAGCTTTCTTT. It specifies CASTSTRNTEAFF.

This clonotype was counted many times. The gene calls are TRBV27 and TRBJ2-5, with D perhaps assigned TRBD1 or TRBD2 (5 bases each). CDR1 is MNHEY, CDR2 SMNVEV, per germline (reference sequence). CDR3 length: 14 residues. The V end was cut by 7 bases, the J end by 3 bases, with 15 bases between. The CDR3 protein is CASIPSGTKETQYF. The CDR3 DNA reads TGTGCCAGCATCCCTTCCGGGACCAAAGAGACCCAGTACTTC.

This clonotype was seen repeatedly, ten times or more. V and J are TRBV5-4 and TRBJ2-5; D could derive from TRBD1 or TRBD2 (6 bases each). Per germline, CDR1 SGHNT and CDR2 YYREEE (reference sequence). The V end lost 6 bases, the J end lost 4 bases, and 22 bases lay between the germline ends. There are 16 residues in the CDR3. The chain's CDR3 is CASTGGGGYRGETQYF. DNA for the CDR3: TGTGCCAGCACCGGAGGAGGGGGATATCGAGGAGAGACCCAGTACTTC.

This clonotype was observed many times. The genes are TRBV6-5 and TRBJ1-1; 7 bases agree with TRBD1. After removal of 6 bases from V and 5 bases from J, the junction contained 6 bases not matched to a gene. Germline values: CDR1 MNHEY, CDR2 SVGAGI. CDR3 length equals 13 residues. The CDR3 DNA reads as TGTGCCAGCAGAGCGCAGGGGGGAACTGAAGCTTTCTTT. This encodes CASRAQGGTEAFF.